This record looks at one T cell receptor beta chain sequence and its context. In the authors' workflow: Nucleated cell number was recorded as an estimate derived from reference gene primer amplification. Clones were sequenced by immunoSEQ multiplex PCR, and TCRdb holds only the in-frame ones, with some missing. V and J calls and clone size come straight from that table; D and trimming were deduced from the DNA. The table records about 100,000 clones, more than 75% of them present only once. V was shortened by 4 bases and J by 6 bases, with 18 bases between the two germline ends. The CDR3 has 15 residues. Germline CDR1 reads LNHDA; CDR2 reads SQIVND (reference sequence). The data originate from a study of blood T cell repertoires in COVID-19. Study-wide context: The study drew acute and convalescent COVID-19 samples from the United States, Italy and Spain. The cDNA or gDNA used as material had been derived from T cells, B-cell-depleted T cells, or PBMCs.

The V gene is TRBV19, the J gene TRBJ1-2; D not certain. The sequence was obtained from a human donor in a cohort sampled during active COVID-19. The sequenced material came from peripheral blood. The CDR3: CASSTYMNRSHGYTF. In DNA, the CDR3 is TGTGCCAGTAGTACCTACATGAATAGGAGTCATGGCTACACCTTC.